Listed here are 27 T cell receptor beta chains from one sample, sequenced in a study of regulatory T cells (dated by TCRdb to 2017 to 2018). Here is what the overall study found, with its caveats: Hydrophobic residues at CDR3 positions 6 and 7 were enriched in conventional CD4+ T cells from CD3G-deficient patients, which suggests more self-reactive specificities.

Library preparation was by the immunoSEQ multiplex PCR assay. The multiplex PCR relied on 52 forward TRBV primers and 13 reverse TRBJ primers, and amplification bias was corrected through assay-based and computational methods. Imported from immuneACCESS, the table was reduced by TCRdb to in-frame sequences with V and J called. These copies leave out some clones; in studies compared against another copy, an unresolved V gene accounts for under half, and the cause of the remainder is not known. Across this sample there are around 32,000 clones, with roughly 92% seen only once. 1.5% to 1.7% of the sample belongs to the ten largest clones. Their antigens remain unidentified. Sequencing was done on a sample of conventional CD4+ T cells sorted from blood. These receptors were collected from a person aged 18 to 30 with CD3G deficiency.

In its sample, this clone was seen once. V is TRBV6-1 and J is TRBJ2-3; TRBD1 matches at 7 bases. The V gene's germline CDR1 is MNHNS and CDR2 SASEGT. V shed 6 bases and J 4 bases; nucleotides not matched to a gene: 10. The CDR3 runs to 15 residues. This CDR3 reads CASRRGLLGADTQYF. Written as DNA, the CDR3 is TGTGCCAGCAGGAGGGGGCTCTTAGGTGCAGATACGCAGTATTTT.

This rearrangement joins TRBV6-1 to TRBJ2-1; TRBD1 matches at 8 bases. Germline CDR1 reads MNHNS; CDR2 reads SASEGT. Losses at the gene ends were 8 bases for V and 7 bases for J; bases not matched to a gene: 13. The CDR3 loop spans 15 amino acids. DNA for the CDR3: TGTGCCAGCTGCCCCTCGTGGACAGGGTCTAATGAGCAGTTCTTC. Its protein is CASCPSWTGSNEQFF.

The V and J genes are TRBV5-1 and TRBJ1-1; unclear D gene. The CDR3 covers 13 residues. Germline V lookup: CDR1 SGHRS, CDR2 YFSETQ. V lost 3 bases and J lost 3, with 9 bases in between. The CDR3 bases are TGCGCCAGCAGCTCGACGGGGTACACTGAAGCTTTCTTT. This sequence encodes CASSSTGYTEAFF. Full variable domain (missing parts from reference TRBV5-1 and TRBJ1-1): KAGVTQTPRYLIKTRGQQVTLSCSPISGHRSVSWYQQTPGQGLQFLFEYFSETQRNKGNFPGRFSGRQFSNSRSEMNVSTLELGDSALYLCASSSTGYTEAFFGQGTRLTVV.

The V and J genes are TRBV5-1 and TRBJ2-1, with TRBD1 matching over 8 bases. Germline values: CDR1 SGHRS, CDR2 YFSETQ. The CDR3 totals 14 residues. V shed 4 bases and J 9 bases; nucleotides not matched to a gene: 9. The CDR3 DNA reads TGCGCCAGCAGCGTAGGACAGGGTATAGGTGAGCAGTTCTTC. Its translation is CASSVGQGIGEQFF.

This rearrangement joins TRBV7-8 to TRBJ2-3; D remains unclear. The CDR3 is 14 amino acids. CDR1 is SGHVS and CDR2 is FQNEAQ in the germline V gene. Trimming left V 5 bases short and J 4 bases short, with 13 bases between. DNA for the CDR3: TGTGCCAGCAGCCCCCTAGGGTGGCCAGATACGCAGTATTTT. Protein: CASSPLGWPDTQYF.

The genes are TRBV6-1 and TRBJ1-1; D is perhaps TRBD1 (6 bases). This CDR3 has 13 amino acids. CDR1 and CDR2 (germline): MNHNS, SASEGT. V lost 2 bases to trimming and J lost 10 bases, with 14 bases between them. The chain's CDR3 is CASSERTVRRAFF. The CDR3 DNA follows: TGTGCCAGCAGTGAACGGACAGTTCGGCGAGCTTTCTTT.

The chain joins TRBV7-9 to TRBJ2-5; D unclear. Trimming pared 3 bases from V and 0 bases from J, leaving 8 bases between. The CDR3 spans 14 residues. Looked up from germline, CDR1 is SEHNR and CDR2 is FQNEAQ (reference sequence). CDR3 in DNA: TGTGCCAGCAGCTTGGGCGGACACCAAGAGACCCAGTACTTC. Translating gives CASSLGGHQETQYF.

This clone has only one observation. The gene calls are TRBV6-1 and TRBJ2-3; D uncertain. The CDR3 spans 14 residues. The germline V and J ends were trimmed by 6 bases and 2 bases, with 12 bases remaining between them. CDR1 and CDR2 from the germline V gene are MNHNS and SASEGT. Here the CDR3 DNA reads TGTGCCAGCAGCCCGGACCCGCACACAGATACGCAGTATTTT. Protein product: CASSPDPHTDTQYF.

The count of this clone is one. The rearrangement links TRBV5-4 to TRBJ1-2, with 9 positions matching TRBD1. Looked up from germline, CDR1 is SGHNT and CDR2 is YYREEE (reference sequence). CDR3 size: 16 residues. J lost 2 bases, V lost 4 bases, and 9 bases had no gene match. CDR3 residues: CASSPQPGTGNYGYTF. CDR3 in DNA: TGTGCCAGCAGCCCCCAACCCGGGACAGGGAACTATGGCTACACCTTC.

In this sample, this clone turned up a few times. The rearrangement uses TRBV5-1 and TRBJ1-1; D might be TRBD1 (5 bases). V gave up 3 bases and J gave up 4 bases, with 13 bases separating them. The CDR3 is made up of 14 amino acids. The germline V gene has CDR1 SGHRS and CDR2 YFSETQ. This CDR3 is CASSSGGAGTEAFF. The CDR3 nucleotides read TGCGCCAGCAGCTCGGGTGGGGCGGGCACTGAAGCTTTCTTT.

This chain joins TRBV5-1 and TRBJ2-3; 9 bases match TRBD2. The germline CDR1 and CDR2 sequences are SGHRS and YFSETQ. After removal of 2 bases from V and 3 bases from J, the junction contained 4 bases not matched to a gene. This CDR3 contains 15 residues. DNA of the CDR3: TGCGCCAGCAGCTTCCTTAGCGGGAGAACAGATACGCAGTATTTT. It codes for CASSFLSGRTDTQYF.

The chain has TRBV6-5 and TRBJ1-1; D might be TRBD1 (6 bases). Germline values: CDR1 MNHEY, CDR2 SVGAGI. Trimming stripped 5 bases from V and 6 bases from J, with 10 bases between. There are 12 residues in the CDR3. In DNA, the CDR3 is TGTGCCAGCAGTCTGGACAGTGCTGAAGCTTTCTTT. Amino acids: CASSLDSAEAFF.

The gene calls are TRBV5-1 and TRBJ2-3; 14 bases match TRBD2. Germline lookup yields CDR1 SGHRS and CDR2 YFSETQ. The CDR3 is 16 residues long. V shed 4 bases and J 4 bases; nucleotides not matched to a gene: 5. The CDR3 region has the DNA TGCGCCAGCAGCCCGGGACTAGCGGGAGTCTCAGATACGCAGTATTTT. It encodes CASSPGLAGVSDTQYF.

The chain couples TRBV28 to TRBJ2-5; 8 positions agree with TRBD1. In germline, CDR1 is MDHEN, CDR2 SYDVKM. The CDR3 loop spans 13 amino acids. Germline trimming cut 6 bases from V and 4 bases from J; bases unmatched to any gene: 4. The CDR3 bases are TGTGCCAGCAGGCAGGGGGCGAGAGAGACCCAGTACTTC. Its protein is CASRQGARETQYF.

The V and J genes are TRBV7-9 and TRBJ1-4; D is possibly TRBD1 (6 bases). Trimming took off 7 bases at V and 6 bases at J, with 18 bases between the two ends. CDR3 length: 15 amino acids. Germline CDR1 and CDR2: SEHNR and FQNEAQ (reference sequence). The CDR3: CASIQYPGGHEKLFF. The CDR3 DNA reads as TGTGCCAGCATCCAGTACCCGGGGGGCCATGAAAAACTGTTTTTT.

The chain has TRBV2 and TRBJ2-7; D call uncertain. The CDR3 is 13 amino acids. Trimming took off 4 bases at V and 2 bases at J, with 9 bases between the two ends. Germline-derived CDR1 and CDR2 are SNHLY and FYNNEI. As DNA, the CDR3 is TGTGCCAGCAGTGCCGACGGGCCCTACGAGCAGTACTTC. Its translation: CASSADGPYEQYF.

This clone has more than one count but fewer than ten. The rearrangement uses TRBV5-1 and TRBJ2-7; D not resolved. CDR1 is SGHRS and CDR2 is YFSETQ in the germline V gene. CDR3 length: 13 amino acids. Trimming pared 2 bases from V and 3 bases from J, leaving 9 bases between. In DNA, the CDR3 is TGCGCCAGCAGCTTCGACAAAGGCTACGAGCAGTACTTC. This sequence encodes CASSFDKGYEQYF.

As concerns this clone: One junction end does not reproduce the germline sequence, and a read error may be involved. The V gene is TRBV30, the J gene TRBJ1-3; perhaps TRBD1 as D (5 bases). This CDR3 contains 13 residues. Germline V gives CDR1 GTSNPN, CDR2 SVGIG (reference sequence). CDR3 residues: CAWSRVPLNTVYF. CDR3 sequence (DNA): TGTGCCTGGAGCAGGGTGCCGTTAAACACCGTATATTTT.

The rearrangement uses TRBV28 and TRBJ2-1; D assignment may be TRBD1 or TRBD2 (5 bases each). From germline, CDR1 is MDHEN and CDR2 SYDVKM. V was pared by 2 bases and J by 6 bases, with 14 bases between. This CDR3 has 15 residues. CDR3 nucleotides: TGTGCCAGCAGTTTACTAAACCGGGGCTTCAATGAGCAGTTCTTC. Translating it yields CASSLLNRGFNEQFF.

On this clone itself: Its ends do not fully match the called genes, so a read error is possible. This chain joins TRBV7-9 and TRBJ2-2; D unresolved. Germline-derived CDR1 and CDR2 are SEHNR and FQNEAQ (reference sequence). The CDR3 length is 15 residues. The CDR3 loop reads CASSLAGSNAGELFF. The CDR3 nucleotides are TGTGCCAGCAGCTTAGCTGGGTCGAACGCCGGGGAGCTGTTTTTT.

The chain couples TRBV6-1 to TRBJ1-2; D ambiguous. Trimming pared 4 bases from V and 3 bases from J, leaving 6 bases between. CDR1 and CDR2 (germline): MNHNS, SASEGT. This CDR3 is 12 amino acids long. CDR3 region: CASSATDYGYTF. CDR3 DNA sequence: TGTGCCAGCAGTGCTACAGACTATGGCTACACCTTC.

The rearrangement links TRBV28 to TRBJ1-1, with 7 bases aligning to TRBD1. With V trimmed by 1 base and J by 5 bases, 16 bases remained unmatched. This CDR3 spans 18 amino acids. Germline V gene lookup returns CDR1 MDHEN and CDR2 SYDVKM. The CDR3: CASSLYGLAGGTGTEAFF. For the CDR3, the DNA is TGTGCCAGCAGTTTATATGGCCTAGCAGGGGGGACGGGGACTGAAGCTTTCTTT. The full variable domain, its missing parts supplied by reference TRBV28 and TRBJ1-1, is DVKVTQSSRYLVKRTGEKVFLECVQDMDHENMFWYRQDPGLGLRLIYFSYDVKMKEKGDIPEGYSVSREKKERFSLILESASTNQTSMYLCASSLYGLAGGTGTEAFFGQGTRLTVV.

This chain uses TRBV7-9 with TRBJ2-6; the D is unclear. With 0 bases removed from V and 5 bases from J, the gap between germline ends came to 11 bases. Germline CDR1 SEHNR, CDR2 FQNEAQ (reference sequence). The CDR3 length is 16 residues. The CDR3 sequence is CASSLALTARANVLTF. The CDR3 bases are TGTGCCAGCAGCTTAGCGCTTACTGCGCGGGCCAACGTCCTGACTTTC.

The gene calls are TRBV7-8 and TRBJ2-7; D possibly uses TRBD1 or TRBD2 (5 bases each). The germline CDR1 and CDR2 sequences are SGHVS and FQNEAQ. Trimming took 1 base from V and 5 from J, leaving 15 bases between them. The length of the CDR3 is 15 residues. The chain's CDR3 is CASSLVWGGGHEQYF. The CDR3 DNA follows: TGTGCCAGCAGCTTAGTATGGGGTGGGGGTCACGAGCAGTACTTC.

This clone was detected once. The germline gene is not matched at one end of the junction; a read error may be the cause. This chain links TRBV7-7 with TRBJ2-2; 7 positions match TRBD2. The CDR3 extends over 18 amino acids. The germline V gene has CDR1 SSHAT and CDR2 FNYEAQ (reference sequence). Written as DNA, the CDR3 is TGTGCTAGCAGCTCATCGACGGGGAGGGGCCCGGGGACCGGGGAGCTGTTTTTT. Translation: CASSSSTGRGPGTGELFF.

The chain joins TRBV18 to TRBJ2-3; D is unclear. There are 11 residues in the CDR3. Germline CDR1 and CDR2: KGHSH and LQKENI. V lost 6 bases and J lost 0, with 1 base in between. The chain's CDR3 is CASSSTDTQYF. The CDR3, as DNA: TGTGCCAGCTCTAGCACAGATACGCAGTATTTT.

The chain uses TRBV6-1 and TRBJ1-1, with D possibly being TRBD1 (6 bases). CDR3 length: 15 amino acids. CDR1 MNHNS and CDR2 SASEGT come from the germline V gene. The V end was cut by 10 bases, the J end by 5 bases, with 23 bases between. In nucleotides, the CDR3 is TGTGCCACGATATCATCCTGGGGGCGGGGGACTGAAGCTTTCTTT. Residues: CATISSWGRGTEAFF.